This TCR beta chain was observed in a study of CD8 T cells in ankylosing spondylitis. Study observations and caveats: The study looked at matched synovial fluid samples from ankylosing spondylitis patients. Disease-linked clones were reported to be significantly enriched there. Seemingly distinctive of ankylosing spondylitis blood was a TCR beta motif formed by eight highly homologous variants.

TCRdb reanalysed the 5' RACE reads using MiXCR and keeps one entry per CDR3 protein. Among more than 500,000 distinct CDR3 sequences listed, about 5.7% were seen once. This clonotype occurred many times. The antigen is undetermined. Germline loops: CDR1 SGHTA, CDR2 FQGNSA. This CDR3 region has 13 residues. The ends were cut back, 5 bases at V and 7 bases at J, with 11 bases in the middle. This chain links TRBV7-2 with TRBJ2-2; D perhaps matches TRBD2 (5 bases). Material: blood, either unsorted or a sorted T cell fraction (not recorded which). The sequence was collected from a male donor with ankylosing spondylitis. In DNA, the CDR3 is TGTGCCAGCAGCAAGGGCGGGTTCGGGGAGCTGTTTTTT. It yields the protein CASSKGGFGELFF.